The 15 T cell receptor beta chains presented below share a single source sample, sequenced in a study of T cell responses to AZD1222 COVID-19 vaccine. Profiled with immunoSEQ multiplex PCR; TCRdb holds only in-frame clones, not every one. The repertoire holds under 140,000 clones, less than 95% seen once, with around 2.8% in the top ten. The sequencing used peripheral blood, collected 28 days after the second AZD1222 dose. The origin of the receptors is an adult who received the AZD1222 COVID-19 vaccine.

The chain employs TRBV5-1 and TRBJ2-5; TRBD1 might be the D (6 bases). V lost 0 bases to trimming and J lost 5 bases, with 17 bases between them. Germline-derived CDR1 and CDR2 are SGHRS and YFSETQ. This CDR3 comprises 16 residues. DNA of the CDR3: TGCGCCAGCAGCTTGGTTCCTACAGGGTCGGGGGAGACCCAGTACTTC. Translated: CASSLVPTGSGETQYF.

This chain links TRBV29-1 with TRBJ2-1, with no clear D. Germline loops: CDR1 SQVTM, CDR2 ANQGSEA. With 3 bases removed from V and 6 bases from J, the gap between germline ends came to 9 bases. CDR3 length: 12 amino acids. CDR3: CSVDWTPNEQFF. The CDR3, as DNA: TGCAGCGTTGACTGGACGCCCAATGAGCAGTTCTTC.

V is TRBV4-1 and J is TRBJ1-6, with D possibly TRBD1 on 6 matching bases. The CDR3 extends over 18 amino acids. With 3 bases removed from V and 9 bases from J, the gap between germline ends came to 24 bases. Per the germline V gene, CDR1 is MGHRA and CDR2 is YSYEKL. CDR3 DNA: TGCGCCAGCAGCCACCAGTTTACAGGGAGAAACGCTATTTCACCCCTCCACTTT. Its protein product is CASSHQFTGRNAISPLHF.

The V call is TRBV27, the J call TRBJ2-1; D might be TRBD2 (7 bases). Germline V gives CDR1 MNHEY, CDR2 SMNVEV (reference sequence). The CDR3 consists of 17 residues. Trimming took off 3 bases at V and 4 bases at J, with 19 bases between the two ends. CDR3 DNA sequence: TGTGCCAGCAGTTTGGGGGGCGGGGGCCCGGGTTACAATGAGCAGTTCTTC. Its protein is CASSLGGGGPGYNEQFF.

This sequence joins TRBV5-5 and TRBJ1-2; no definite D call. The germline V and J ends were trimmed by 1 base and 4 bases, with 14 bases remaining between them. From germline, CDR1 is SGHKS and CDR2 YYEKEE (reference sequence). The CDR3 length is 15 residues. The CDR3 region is CASSLKLNSGYGYTF. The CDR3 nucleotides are TGTGCCAGCAGCTTGAAACTTAATTCGGGCTATGGCTACACCTTC.

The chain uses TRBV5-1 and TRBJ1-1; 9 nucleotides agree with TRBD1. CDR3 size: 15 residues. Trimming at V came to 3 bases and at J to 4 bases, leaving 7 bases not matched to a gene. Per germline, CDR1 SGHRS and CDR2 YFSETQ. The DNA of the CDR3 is TGCGCCAGCAGCTACCTCCGGACAGGGGTCACTGAAGCTTTCTTT. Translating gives CASSYLRTGVTEAFF.

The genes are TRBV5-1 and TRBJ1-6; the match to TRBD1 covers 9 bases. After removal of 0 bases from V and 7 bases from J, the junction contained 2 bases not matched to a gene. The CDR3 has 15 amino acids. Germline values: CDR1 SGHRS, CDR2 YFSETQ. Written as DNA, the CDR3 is TGCGCCAGCAGCTTGGAGGGACAGGGAAATTCACCCCTCCACTTT. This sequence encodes CASSLEGQGNSPLHF.

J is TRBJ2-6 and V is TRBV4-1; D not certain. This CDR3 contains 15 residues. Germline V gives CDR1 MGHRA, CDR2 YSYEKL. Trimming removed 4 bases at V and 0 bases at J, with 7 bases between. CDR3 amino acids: CASSLRDSGANVLTF. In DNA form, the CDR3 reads TGCGCCAGCAGCCTCAGAGACTCTGGGGCCAACGTCCTGACTTTC.

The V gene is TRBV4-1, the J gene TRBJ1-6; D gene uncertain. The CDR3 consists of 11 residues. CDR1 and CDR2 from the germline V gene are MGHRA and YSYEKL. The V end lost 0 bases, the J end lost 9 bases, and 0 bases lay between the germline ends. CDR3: CASSQDSPLHF. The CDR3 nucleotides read TGCGCCAGCAGCCAAGATTCACCCCTCCACTTT.

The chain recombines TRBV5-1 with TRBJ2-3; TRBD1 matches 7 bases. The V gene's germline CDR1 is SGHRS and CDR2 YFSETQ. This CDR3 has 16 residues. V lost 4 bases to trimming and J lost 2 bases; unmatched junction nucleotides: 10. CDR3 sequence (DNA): TGCGCCAGCAGCGATAAACCGGGACAGTACACAGATACGCAGTATTTT. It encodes CASSDKPGQYTDTQYF. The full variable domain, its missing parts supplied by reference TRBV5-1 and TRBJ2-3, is KAGVTQTPRYLIKTRGQQVTLSCSPISGHRSVSWYQQTPGQGLQFLFEYFSETQRNKGNFPGRFSGRQFSNSRSEMNVSTLELGDSALYLCASSDKPGQYTDTQYFGPGTRLTVL.

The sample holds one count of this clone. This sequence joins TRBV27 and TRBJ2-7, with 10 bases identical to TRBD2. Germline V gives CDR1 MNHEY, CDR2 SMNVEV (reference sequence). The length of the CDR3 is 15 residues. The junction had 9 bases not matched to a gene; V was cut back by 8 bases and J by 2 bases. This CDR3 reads CASVSVAGGPYEQYF. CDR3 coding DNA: TGTGCCAGCGTCTCAGTAGCGGGAGGTCCCTACGAGCAGTACTTC.

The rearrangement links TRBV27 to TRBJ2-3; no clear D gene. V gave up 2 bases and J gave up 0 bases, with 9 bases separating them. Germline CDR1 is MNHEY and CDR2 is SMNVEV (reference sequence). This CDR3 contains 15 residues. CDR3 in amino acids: CASSLRAGSTDTQYF. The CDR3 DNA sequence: TGTGCCAGCAGTTTAAGGGCTGGGAGCACAGATACGCAGTATTTT.

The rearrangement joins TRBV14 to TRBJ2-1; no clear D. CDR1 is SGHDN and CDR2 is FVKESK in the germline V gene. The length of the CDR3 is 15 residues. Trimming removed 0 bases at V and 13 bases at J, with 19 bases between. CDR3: CASSQDPRLVSSQFF. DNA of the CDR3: TGTGCCAGCAGCCAAGACCCAAGGCTAGTATCTTCCCAGTTCTTC.

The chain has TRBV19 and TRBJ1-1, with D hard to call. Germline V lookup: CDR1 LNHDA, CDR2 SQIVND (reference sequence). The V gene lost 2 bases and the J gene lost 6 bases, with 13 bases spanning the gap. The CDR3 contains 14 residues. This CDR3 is CASSISFRVPEAFF. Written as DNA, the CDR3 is TGTGCCAGTAGTATATCTTTTAGAGTCCCTGAAGCTTTCTTT.

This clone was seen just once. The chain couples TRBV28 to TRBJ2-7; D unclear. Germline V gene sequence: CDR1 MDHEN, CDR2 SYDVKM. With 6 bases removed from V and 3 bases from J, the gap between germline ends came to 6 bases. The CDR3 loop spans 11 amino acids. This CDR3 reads CASSPLYEQYF. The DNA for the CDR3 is TGTGCCAGCAGCCCCCTCTACGAGCAGTACTTC.